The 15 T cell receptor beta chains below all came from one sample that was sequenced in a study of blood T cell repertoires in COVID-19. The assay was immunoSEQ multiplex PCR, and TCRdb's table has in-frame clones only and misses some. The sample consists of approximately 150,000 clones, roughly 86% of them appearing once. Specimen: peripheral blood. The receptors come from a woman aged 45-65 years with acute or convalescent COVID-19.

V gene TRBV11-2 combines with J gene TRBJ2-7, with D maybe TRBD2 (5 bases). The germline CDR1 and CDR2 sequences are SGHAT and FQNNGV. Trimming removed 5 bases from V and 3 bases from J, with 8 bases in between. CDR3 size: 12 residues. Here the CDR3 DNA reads TGTGCCAGCAGCGCCGGGGACTACGAGCAGTACTTC. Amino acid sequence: CASSAGDYEQYF.

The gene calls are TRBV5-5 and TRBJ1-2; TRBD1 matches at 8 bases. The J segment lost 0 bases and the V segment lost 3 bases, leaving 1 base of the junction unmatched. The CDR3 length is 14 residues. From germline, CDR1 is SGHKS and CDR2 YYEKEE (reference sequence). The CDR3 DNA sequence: TGTGCCAGCAGCTCAGGGGGCTCTAACTATGGCTACACCTTC. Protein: CASSSGGSNYGYTF.

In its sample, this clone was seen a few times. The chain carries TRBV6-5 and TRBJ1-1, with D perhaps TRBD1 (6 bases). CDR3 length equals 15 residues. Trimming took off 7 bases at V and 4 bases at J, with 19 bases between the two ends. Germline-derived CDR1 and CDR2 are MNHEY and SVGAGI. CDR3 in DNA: TGTGCCAGCACCCAGGGGCCAGGGATATTCACTGAAGCTTTCTTT. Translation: CASTQGPGIFTEAFF.

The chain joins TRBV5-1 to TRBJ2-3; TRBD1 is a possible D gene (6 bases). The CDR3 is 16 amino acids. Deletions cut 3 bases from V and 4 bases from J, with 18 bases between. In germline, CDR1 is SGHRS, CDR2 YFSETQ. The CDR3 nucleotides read TGCGCCAGCAGCTGGACCGGGACACCCAAATCAGATACGCAGTATTTT. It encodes CASSWTGTPKSDTQYF.

In DNA, the CDR3 is TGTGCCAGCAGCTTAGTCGGGACAGGGTTAAATCAGCCCCAGCATTTT. Protein sequence: CASSLVGTGLNQPQHF. The genes are TRBV7-8 and TRBJ1-5; 9 bases are a match to TRBD1. Germline V gene sequence: CDR1 SGHVS, CDR2 FQNEAQ. This CDR3 is built from 16 residues. Losses at the gene ends were 1 base for V and 4 bases for J; bases not matched to a gene: 5. Drawing the rest from reference TRBV7-8 and TRBJ1-5, the complete variable domain is GAGVSQSPRYKVAKRGQDVALRCDPISGHVSLFWYQQALGQGPEFLTYFQNEAQLDKSGLPSDRFFAERPEGSVSTLKIQRTQQEDSAVYLCASSLVGTGLNQPQHFGDGTRLSIL.

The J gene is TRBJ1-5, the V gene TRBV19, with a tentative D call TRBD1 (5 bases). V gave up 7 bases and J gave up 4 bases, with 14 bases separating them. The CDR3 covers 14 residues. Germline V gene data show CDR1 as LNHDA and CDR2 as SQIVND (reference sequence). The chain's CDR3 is CASNGGRENQPQHF. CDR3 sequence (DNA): TGTGCCAGTAATGGGGGGAGGGAGAATCAGCCCCAGCATTTT.

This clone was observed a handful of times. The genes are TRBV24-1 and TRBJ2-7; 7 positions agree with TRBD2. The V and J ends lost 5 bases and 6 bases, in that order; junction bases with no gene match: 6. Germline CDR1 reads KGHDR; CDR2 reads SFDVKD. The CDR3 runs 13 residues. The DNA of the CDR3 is TGTGCCACCAGTGCCCCGGGAGGCCGCGAGCAGTACTTC. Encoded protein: CATSAPGGREQYF.

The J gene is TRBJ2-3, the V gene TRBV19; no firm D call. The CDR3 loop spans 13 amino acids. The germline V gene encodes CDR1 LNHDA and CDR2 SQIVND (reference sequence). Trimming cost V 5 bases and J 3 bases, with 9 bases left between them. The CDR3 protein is CASSGGWTDTQYF. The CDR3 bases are TGTGCCAGTAGTGGCGGCTGGACAGATACGCAGTATTTT.

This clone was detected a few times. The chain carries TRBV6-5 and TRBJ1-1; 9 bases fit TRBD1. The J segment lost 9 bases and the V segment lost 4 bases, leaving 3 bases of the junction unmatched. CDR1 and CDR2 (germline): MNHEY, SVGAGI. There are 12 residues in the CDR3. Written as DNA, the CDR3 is TGTGCCAGCAGTTCTACAGGGGGCAAAGCTTTCTTT. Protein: CASSSTGGKAFF.

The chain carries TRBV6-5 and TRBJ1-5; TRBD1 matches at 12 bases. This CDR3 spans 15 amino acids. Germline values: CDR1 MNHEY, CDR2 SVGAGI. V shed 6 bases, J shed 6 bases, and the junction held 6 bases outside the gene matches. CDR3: CASRGQGASFQPQHF. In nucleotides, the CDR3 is TGTGCCAGCAGGGGACAGGGGGCGTCATTTCAGCCCCAGCATTTT.

The DNA of the CDR3 is TGTGCCAGCTCACCGGAGACAGGGGGCAGTTACGAGCAGTACTTC. Encoded protein: CASSPETGGSYEQYF. This chain uses TRBV18 with TRBJ2-7; 10 nucleotides line up with TRBD1. CDR1 and CDR2 (germline): KGHSH, LQKENI. J lost 4 bases, V lost 3 bases, and 6 bases had no gene match. There are 15 residues in the CDR3.

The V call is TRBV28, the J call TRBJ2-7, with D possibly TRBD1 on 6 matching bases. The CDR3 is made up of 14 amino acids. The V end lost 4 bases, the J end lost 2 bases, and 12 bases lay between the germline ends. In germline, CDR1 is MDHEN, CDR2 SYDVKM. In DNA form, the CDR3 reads TGTGCCAGCAGTTGGAACAGGGTTACCTACGAGCAGTACTTC. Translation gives CASSWNRVTYEQYF.

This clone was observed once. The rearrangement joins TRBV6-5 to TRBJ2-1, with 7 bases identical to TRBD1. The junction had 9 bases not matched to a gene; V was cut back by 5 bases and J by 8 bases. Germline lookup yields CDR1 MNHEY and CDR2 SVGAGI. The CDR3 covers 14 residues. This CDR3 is CASSHETGSDEQFF. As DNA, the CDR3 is TGTGCCAGCAGTCATGAGACAGGGAGCGATGAGCAGTTCTTC.

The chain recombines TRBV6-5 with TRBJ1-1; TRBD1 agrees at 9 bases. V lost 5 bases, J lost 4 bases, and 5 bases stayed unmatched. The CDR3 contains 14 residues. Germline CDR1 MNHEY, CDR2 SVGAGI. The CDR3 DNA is TGTGCCAGCAGTCGACAGGGGGTTCTCACTGAAGCTTTCTTT. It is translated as CASSRQGVLTEAFF.

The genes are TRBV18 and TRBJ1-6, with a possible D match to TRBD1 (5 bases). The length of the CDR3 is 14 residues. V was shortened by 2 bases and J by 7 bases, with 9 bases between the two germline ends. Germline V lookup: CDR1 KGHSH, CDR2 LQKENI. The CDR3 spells CASSPGAENSPLHF. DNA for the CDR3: TGTGCCAGCTCACCAGGGGCCGAAAATTCACCCCTCCACTTT.